Following are 32 T cell receptor beta chains from one sample sequenced in a study of early T cells in non-severe SARS-CoV-2 infection. TCRdb analysed the 5' RACE reads with MiXCR anew, one entry per CDR3 protein. The top ten clones hold 7.6% of a sample with tens of thousands of distinct CDR3 sequences, 10% of them seen once. This material consisted of whole blood, taken at baseline. These receptors were taken from an adult who was a healthcare worker with PCR-confirmed SARS-CoV-2 infection or an uninfected control (not recorded which).

A note on this clonotype: A read error is possible here, since a much larger clone lies one base away. CDR3 protein: CSARIVGGSYNEQFF. The CDR3 nucleotides read TGCAGTGCTAGAATTGTGGGGGGTTCCTACAATGAGCAGTTCTTC. The chain has TRBV20-1 and TRBJ2-1; maybe TRBD2 (6 bases). Germline CDR1 is DFQATT and CDR2 is SNEGSKA (reference sequence). The V end lost 2 bases, the J end lost 1 base, and 12 bases lay between the germline ends. The CDR3 is made up of 15 amino acids.

This clonotype was seen only a few times. The rearrangement joins TRBV4-3 to TRBJ2-1; D might be TRBD2 (6 bases). The CDR3 runs 15 residues. V lost 0 bases and J lost 6, with 12 bases in between. Germline CDR1 and CDR2: LGHNA and YSLEER. The CDR3 sequence is CASSQEDSGINEQFF. The CDR3, as DNA: TGCGCCAGCAGCCAAGAGGATAGCGGAATCAATGAGCAGTTCTTC.

The J gene is TRBJ2-7, the V gene TRBV12-3 or TRBV12-4, with 9 bases lining up with TRBD1. This CDR3 has 14 residues. V was clipped by 6 bases and J by 6 bases; unmatched bases: 9. In DNA, the CDR3 is TGTGCCAGCAGAATCACGGGACAGGGATCCGAGCAGTACTTC. Its translation is CASRITGQGSEQYF.

In its sample, this clonotype was seen many times. This chain links TRBV5-5 with TRBJ2-7, with D perhaps matching TRBD1 (5 bases). There are 12 residues in the CDR3. V lost 7 bases and J 3 bases, leaving 11 bases between the germline ends. Germline CDR1 and CDR2: SGHKS and YYEKEE (reference sequence). CDR3 sequence: CASQGQGYEQYF. The CDR3 region has the DNA TGTGCCAGCCAAGGCCAGGGCTACGAGCAGTACTTC.

This clonotype was seen repeatedly, ten times or more. This chain links TRBV4-1 with TRBJ1-6; D is ambiguous. V was cut by 1 base and J by 13 bases, with 17 bases left in between. Germline loops: CDR1 MGHRA, CDR2 YSYEKL. The CDR3 loop spans 15 amino acids. DNA for the CDR3: TGCGCCAGCAGCCAAGGATGGAACCAACATTATCCCCTCCACTTT. As protein: CASSQGWNQHYPLHF.

The chain combines TRBV3-1 with TRBJ2-3; D call uncertain. Germline V gives CDR1 LGHDT, CDR2 YNNKEL (reference sequence). Trimming cost V 0 bases and J 2 bases, with 9 bases left between them. The CDR3 has 15 residues. CDR3 sequence (DNA): TGTGCCAGCAGCCAAGATTGGGATCACACAGATACGCAGTATTTT. Translating gives CASSQDWDHTDTQYF.

For this clonotype: The CDR3 end shows no conserved phenylalanine or tryptophan, and so a read error is likely. This chain uses TRBV7-3 with TRBJ2-3; no firm D call. This CDR3 comprises 13 residues. The germline CDR1 and CDR2 sequences are SGHTA and FQGTGA. Trimming took off 8 bases at V and 5 bases at J, with 14 bases between the two ends. DNA of the CDR3: TGTGCCAGCTCCCGGACCCTCGGAGATACGCAGTATATT. Translation: CASSRTLGDTQYI.

This clonotype was observed at least ten times. The rearrangement links TRBV19 to TRBJ1-1; TRBD1 matches 9 bases. The CDR3 has 15 residues. The junction had 11 bases not matched to a gene; V was cut back by 8 bases and J by 4 bases. Germline assignment: CDR1 LNHDA and CDR2 SQIVND (reference sequence). In DNA form, the CDR3 reads TGTGCCAGTCTCCGGGACAGGGCCGTGGGCACTGAAGCTTTCTTT. Protein product: CASLRDRAVGTEAFF.

This clonotype was detected many times. The chain employs TRBV7-9 and TRBJ1-1; D remains ambiguous. Germline CDR1 reads SEHNR; CDR2 reads FQNEAQ (reference sequence). V gave up 1 base and J gave up 4 bases, with 7 bases separating them. CDR3 length: 13 amino acids. CDR3 in amino acids: CASSLELLTEAFF. As DNA, the CDR3 is TGTGCCAGCAGCTTAGAACTCCTCACTGAAGCTTTCTTT.

This chain links TRBV5-4 with TRBJ2-7, with 12 nucleotides matching TRBD1. This CDR3 has 15 amino acids. The V gene end was trimmed by 4 bases and the J gene end by 3 bases; junction bases not matched to a gene: 5. Per germline, CDR1 SGHNT and CDR2 YYREEE (reference sequence). The CDR3 bases are TGTGCCAGCAGCCCCGGGACAGGGGGCGACTACGAGCAGTACTTC. Amino acids: CASSPGTGGDYEQYF.

V gene TRBV20-1 combines with J gene TRBJ2-4; the match to TRBD1 covers 8 bases. This CDR3 contains 13 residues. Losses at the gene ends were 7 bases for V and 3 bases for J; bases not matched to a gene: 5. Germline lookup yields CDR1 DFQATT and CDR2 SNEGSKA (reference sequence). For the CDR3, the DNA is TGCAGTGTCGGGACAGGCCACAAAAACATTCAGTACTTC. Translation: CSVGTGHKNIQYF.

This clonotype was counted only a few times. This sequence joins TRBV5-4 and TRBJ1-2; D uncertain. Germline CDR1 reads SGHNT; CDR2 reads YYREEE (reference sequence). This CDR3 comprises 13 residues. With 4 bases removed from V and 4 bases from J, the gap between germline ends came to 11 bases. CDR3: CASSPDGIYGYTF. The CDR3, as DNA: TGTGCCAGCAGCCCCGACGGGATCTATGGCTACACCTTC.

This clonotype was seen ten or more times. This sequence joins TRBV19 and TRBJ2-2; a weak D match, TRBD1 (6 bases). Trimming shortened V by 10 bases and J by 2 bases, and 14 bases separated the two germline ends. The CDR3 consists of 14 residues. CDR1 LNHDA and CDR2 SQIVND come from the germline V gene (reference sequence). This CDR3 reads CATPTGINTGELFF. In DNA, the CDR3 is TGTGCCACCCCGACAGGAATTAACACCGGGGAGCTGTTTTTT.

This clonotype was counted a few times. The chain recombines TRBV18 with TRBJ2-3; 8 bases are shared with TRBD2. Germline V gene data show CDR1 as KGHSH and CDR2 as LQKENI. The CDR3 contains 15 residues. J was trimmed by 3 bases and V by 5 bases; bases with no gene match: 7. CDR3 nucleotide sequence: TGTGCCAGCTCAATCGCGGGGGGCGAGACAGATACGCAGTATTTT. Its translation is CASSIAGGETDTQYF.

This rearrangement joins TRBV20-1 to TRBJ1-1; TRBD1 might be the D (5 bases). Trimming stripped 1 base from V and 3 bases from J, with 12 bases between. The germline V gene has CDR1 DFQATT and CDR2 SNEGSKA (reference sequence). The CDR3 covers 14 residues. CDR3 amino acids: CSARVDSIHTEAFF. The DNA for the CDR3 is TGCAGTGCTAGAGTAGACAGTATTCACACTGAAGCTTTCTTT.

This clonotype was found once. An end of the junction does not agree with germline; a read error may underlie this. The V and J genes are TRBV6-6 and TRBJ1-4; a possible D gene is TRBD1 (5 bases). CDR1 MNHNY and CDR2 SVGAGI come from the germline V gene (reference sequence). CDR3 length equals 13 residues. CDR3 bases: TGTGTCAGCATGACAGACACTAATGAAAAACTGTTTTTT. Translating gives CVSMTDTNEKLFF.

This clonotype has ten or more counts. The chain combines TRBV18 with TRBJ2-1, with 7 bases aligning to TRBD1. V lost 5 bases to trimming and J lost 6 bases; unmatched junction nucleotides: 7. Germline V gene data show CDR1 as KGHSH and CDR2 as LQKENI. The CDR3 sequence is 14 residues long. The CDR3 is CASSYRRDSNEQFF. The CDR3 nucleotides read TGTGCCAGCTCATACAGACGGGACAGCAATGAGCAGTTCTTC.

There are a few counts of this clonotype. The V and J genes are TRBV7-2 and TRBJ2-7, with D maybe TRBD1 (6 bases). Germline V CDR1 and CDR2: SGHTA, FQGNSA. The CDR3 sequence is 15 residues long. Trimming removed 2 bases from V and 3 bases from J, with 14 bases in between. The DNA of the CDR3 is TGTGCCAGCAGCTTACTCCGGGACACGTACTACGAGCAGTACTTC. Translation: CASSLLRDTYYEQYF.

The chain is built from TRBV9 and TRBJ2-7; 8 nucleotides match TRBD2. Germline V gene sequence: CDR1 SGDLS, CDR2 YYNGEE. With V trimmed by 4 bases and J by 0 bases, 6 bases remained unmatched. This CDR3 is 15 amino acids long. The CDR3 protein is CASSSGGGLSYEQYF. The CDR3 nucleotides are TGTGCCAGCAGCTCCGGCGGGGGGCTCTCCTACGAGCAGTACTTC.

This clonotype was counted between two and nine times. V and J are TRBV11-1 and TRBJ1-1, with D tentatively TRBD1 (5 bases). The length of the CDR3 is 14 residues. The germline V gene has CDR1 SGHAT and CDR2 FQDESV (reference sequence). Trimming pared 4 bases from V and 5 bases from J, leaving 14 bases between. CDR3 in amino acids: CASSSHGAGTEAFF. DNA of the CDR3: TGTGCCAGCAGCTCACACGGGGCAGGGACTGAAGCTTTCTTT.

The CDR3 loop reads CASSPMKGSEKLFF. CDR3 coding DNA: TGTGCCAGCAGCCCCATGAAGGGGAGTGAAAAACTGTTTTTT. The rearrangement joins TRBV6-4 to TRBJ1-4, with D tentatively TRBD1 (5 bases). This CDR3 contains 14 residues. Trimming cost V 6 bases and J 7 bases, with 15 bases left between them. Germline values: CDR1 MRHNA, CDR2 SNTAGT.

This clonotype has more than one count but fewer than ten. The rearrangement links TRBV7-2 to TRBJ2-4, with D perhaps matching TRBD1 (6 bases). There are 15 residues in the CDR3. Trimming took 4 bases from V and 1 from J, leaving 11 bases between them. Germline V gives CDR1 SGHTA, CDR2 FQGNSA. This CDR3 reads CASSSPDRAKNIQYF. The CDR3 DNA follows: TGTGCCAGCAGCTCCCCCGACAGGGCCAAAAACATTCAGTACTTC.

CDR3 sequence reads: CAWSFNINTGELFF. The CDR3 bases are TGTGCCTGGAGTTTTAACATAAACACCGGGGAGCTGTTTTTT. This chain uses TRBV30 with TRBJ2-2; D is undetermined. The CDR3 totals 14 residues. V was clipped by 2 bases and J by 2 bases, with 9 bases between them. CDR1 is GTSNPN, CDR2 SVGIG, per germline (reference sequence).

This clonotype was seen ten or more times. The chain is built from TRBV10-3 and TRBJ2-6; 10 bases agree with TRBD1. This CDR3 contains 16 residues. The germline gives CDR1 ENHRY, CDR2 SYGVKD. V lost 6 bases and J lost 4; bases outside the gene matches: 6. CDR3 coding DNA: TGTGCCATCAGACCGGGACAGGGGTCCGGGGCCAACGTCCTGACTTTC. It translates to CAIRPGQGSGANVLTF.

The chain combines TRBV5-1 with TRBJ1-1; unclear D gene. Germline assignment: CDR1 SGHRS and CDR2 YFSETQ. The CDR3 covers 14 residues. Trimming left V 4 bases short and J 1 base short, with 11 bases between. CDR3 sequence reads: CASSGWGANTEAFF. CDR3 nucleotide sequence: TGCGCCAGCAGCGGATGGGGTGCGAACACTGAAGCTTTCTTT. The whole variable domain, remainder taken from reference TRBV5-1 and TRBJ1-1, is KAGVTQTPRYLIKTRGQQVTLSCSPISGHRSVSWYQQTPGQGLQFLFEYFSETQRNKGNFPGRFSGRQFSNSRSEMNVSTLELGDSALYLCASSGWGANTEAFFGQGTRLTVV.

This clonotype was counted only a few times. This chain's CDR3 is CASSQGTPGTGNEKLFF. The CDR3 region has the DNA TGCGCCAGCAGCCAGGGGACCCCGGGGACAGGGAATGAAAAACTGTTTTTT. The rearrangement joins TRBV4-1 to TRBJ1-4, with 9 bases lining up with TRBD1. With 3 bases clipped from V and 5 bases from J, the junction kept 10 bases outside the gene matches. Per germline, CDR1 MGHRA and CDR2 YSYEKL. The CDR3 covers 17 residues.

This clonotype was found a few times. The V call is TRBV12-3 or TRBV12-4, the J call TRBJ2-1; D gene uncertain. Deletions cut 5 bases from V and 2 bases from J, with 13 bases between. The CDR3 is 15 residues long. The DNA for the CDR3 is TGTGCCAGCAGTCGACTGGAATGGGCCTACAATGAGCAGTTCTTC. Protein product: CASSRLEWAYNEQFF.

This clonotype was recorded at least ten times. The CDR3 DNA sequence: TGCGCCAGCAGAATACCATATAGCAATCAGCCCCAGCATTTT. Its protein product is CASRIPYSNQPQHF. The chain couples TRBV10-1 to TRBJ1-5, with no clear D. This CDR3 region has 14 residues. Germline V gives CDR1 WNHNN, CDR2 SYGVQD (reference sequence). V was shortened by 6 bases and J by 0 bases, with 9 bases between the two germline ends.

V gene TRBV7-9 combines with J gene TRBJ2-5, with a possible D match to TRBD1 (5 bases). This CDR3 has 13 amino acids. Germline-derived CDR1 and CDR2 are SEHNR and FQNEAQ (reference sequence). Trimming stripped 3 bases from V and 1 base from J, with 6 bases between. CDR3 residues: CASSLDTQETQYF. In DNA, the CDR3 is TGTGCCAGCAGCTTGGACACCCAAGAGACCCAGTACTTC.

In this sample, this clonotype turned up many times. The rearrangement links TRBV7-9 to TRBJ1-5; a possible D gene is TRBD1 (6 bases). V was cut by 6 bases and J by 7 bases, with 13 bases left in between. Per the germline V gene, CDR1 is SEHNR and CDR2 is FQNEAQ (reference sequence). The CDR3 consists of 13 residues. CDR3 DNA: TGTGCCAGCAGTCCAGGGGATGGGCAGCCCCAGCATTTT. It encodes CASSPGDGQPQHF.

Ten or more counts support this clonotype. The rearrangement joins TRBV2 to TRBJ1-4; 9 bases line up with TRBD1. Trimming took 9 bases from V and 2 from J; bases not matched to a gene: 13. Germline CDR1 reads SNHLY; CDR2 reads FYNNEI. The length of the CDR3 is 17 residues. The CDR3 region has the DNA TGTGCCAGTTGGACAGGGGAAGGTACCTCTACTAATGAAAAACTGTTTTTT. Translation: CASWTGEGTSTNEKLFF.

The sample holds many counts of this clonotype. V is TRBV9 and J is TRBJ2-7; D may correspond to TRBD1 or TRBD2 (5 bases each). The V gene's germline CDR1 is SGDLS and CDR2 YYNGEE. Between the trimmed V and J ends, which lost 5 bases and 5 bases, there was a span of 17 bases. The CDR3 is made up of 14 amino acids. CDR3 nucleotide sequence: TGTGCCAGCAGTGCCGGGCTCGGGGACCACGAGCAGTACTTC. Residues: CASSAGLGDHEQYF.